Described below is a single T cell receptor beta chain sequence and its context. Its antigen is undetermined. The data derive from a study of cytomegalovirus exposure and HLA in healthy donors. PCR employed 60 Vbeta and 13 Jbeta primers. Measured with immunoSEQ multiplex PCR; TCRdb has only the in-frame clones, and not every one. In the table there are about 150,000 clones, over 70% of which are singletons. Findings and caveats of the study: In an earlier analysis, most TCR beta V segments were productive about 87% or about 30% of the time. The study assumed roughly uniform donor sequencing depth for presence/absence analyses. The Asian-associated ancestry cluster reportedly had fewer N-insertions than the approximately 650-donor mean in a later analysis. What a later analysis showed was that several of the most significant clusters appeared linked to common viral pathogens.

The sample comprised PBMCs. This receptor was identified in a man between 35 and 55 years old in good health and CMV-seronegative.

The CDR3 DNA reads as TGCAGCGGCCAGGGACAAACCCAAGAGACCCAGTACTTC. It codes for CSGQGQTQETQYF. This chain joins TRBV29-1 and TRBJ2-5; D perhaps matches TRBD1 (6 bases). Germline CDR1 and CDR2: SQVTM and ANQGSEA. Trimming cost V 7 bases and J 1 base, with 13 bases left between them. This CDR3 is built from 13 residues.